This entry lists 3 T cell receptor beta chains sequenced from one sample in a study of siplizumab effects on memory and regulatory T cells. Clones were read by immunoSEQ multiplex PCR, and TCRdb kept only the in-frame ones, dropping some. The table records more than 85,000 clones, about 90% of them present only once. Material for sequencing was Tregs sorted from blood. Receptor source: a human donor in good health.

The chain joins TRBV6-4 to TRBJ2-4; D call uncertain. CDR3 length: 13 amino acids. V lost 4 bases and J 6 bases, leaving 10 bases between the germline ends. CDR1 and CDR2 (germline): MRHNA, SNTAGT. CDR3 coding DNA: TGTGCCAGCAGTGTGGCCCCTCGAAACATTCAGTACTTC. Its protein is CASSVAPRNIQYF.

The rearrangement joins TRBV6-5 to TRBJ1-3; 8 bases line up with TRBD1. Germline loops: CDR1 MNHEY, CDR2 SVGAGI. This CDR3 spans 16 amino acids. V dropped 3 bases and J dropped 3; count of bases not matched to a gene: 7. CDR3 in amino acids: CASSYSPGGVGNTIYF. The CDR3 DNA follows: TGTGCCAGCAGTTATTCTCCAGGGGGCGTTGGAAACACCATATATTTT.

The CDR3 region is CASSLAGGDEQYF. The CDR3 DNA follows: TGTGCCAGCAGCTTAGCCGGGGGGGACGAGCAGTACTTC. The V and J genes are TRBV7-6 and TRBJ2-7; 8 bases agree with TRBD2. V lost 0 bases, J lost 5 bases, and 0 bases stayed unmatched. Germline V gives CDR1 SGHVS, CDR2 FNYEAQ. This CDR3 comprises 13 residues.